This T cell receptor beta chain derives from a study of blood T cell repertoires in COVID-19. Study-wide background: Specimens from acute and convalescent COVID-19 originated in the United States, Italy and Spain. Sources were T cells, B-cell-depleted T cells, or PBMCs; the material itself was cDNA or gDNA.

Trimming stripped 1 base from V and 6 bases from J, with 9 bases between. CDR1 and CDR2 (germline): LNHDA, SQIVND (reference sequence). The CDR3 contains 14 residues. This clone appeared once. Followed longitudinally, the Seattle patients had been enrolled during active infection. In the authors' methods: Estimates of nucleated cell counts were drawn from the amplification of reference gene primers. Clones were sequenced by immunoSEQ multiplex PCR, and TCRdb holds only the in-frame ones, with some missing. V, J and clone size derive from that table, while D and trimming were established from the DNA sequence. The data show approximately 530,000 clones, roughly 89% seen once.

This receptor was obtained from a woman aged 45 to 65 with COVID-19, enrolled during active disease. The gene calls are TRBV19 and TRBJ2-2, with no clear D. Input material: peripheral blood. The CDR3 bases are TGTGCCAGTAGTATAGTAAGTCAGGCCGGGGAGCTGTTTTTT. Translating gives CASSIVSQAGELFF.